The present entry profiles one T cell receptor beta chain with its context. In the authors' workflow: Amplifying reference gene primers gave estimates of nucleated cell counts. Clones were read by immunoSEQ multiplex PCR, and TCRdb kept only the in-frame ones, dropping some. V, J and clone size were drawn from that table, and D and trimming were deduced from the DNA. The table records 200,000 to 250,000 clones, around 81% of them present only once. The source of the sample is a study of blood T cell repertoires in COVID-19. V was trimmed by 0 bases and J by 0 bases, leaving 8 bases between them. CDR1 is MNHEY and CDR2 is SVGEGT in the germline V gene. The CDR3 consists of 15 residues.

The TCR was taken from a woman aged 50 to 60 with acute COVID-19. Source material: PBMCs or T cells enriched from blood (not recorded which). The chain recombines TRBV6-2 or TRBV6-3 with TRBJ1-1; no clear D gene. CDR3 nucleotides: TGTGCCAGCAGTTACTCGCGGGTGTTGAACACTGAAGCTTTCTTT. Encoded protein: CASSYSRVLNTEAFF.